The clone carrying this T cell receptor (beta chain) occurred once. The data stem from a study of OX40 agonist ivuxolimab in advanced cancers. The germline gives CDR1 SEHNR, CDR2 FQNEAQ (reference sequence). The CDR3 runs to 13 residues. The ends were cut back, 4 bases at V and 5 bases at J, with 10 bases in the middle. Generated by immunoSEQ multiplex PCR, the TCRdb table keeps only in-frame clones and is missing some. In the table there are some 25,000 clones, roughly 83% of which are singletons. The sample consisted of CD4+ or CD8+ T cells sorted from blood, taken in a trial of the OX40 agonist ivuxolimab. This chain uses TRBV7-9 with TRBJ2-3; D is unresolved. This clonotype was obtained from an adult with an advanced solid tumor such as melanoma, head and neck, liver or kidney cancer. CDR3 region: CASSSYEKDTQYF. CDR3 nucleotide sequence: TGTGCCAGCAGCTCCTACGAAAAAGATACGCAGTATTTT. The full variable domain, with the rest looked up from reference TRBV7-9 and TRBJ2-3, is DTGVSQNPRHKITKRGQNVTFRCDPISEHNRLYWYRQTLGQGPEFLTYFQNEAQLEKSRLLSDRFSAERPKGSFSTLEIQRTEQGDSAMYLCASSSYEKDTQYFGPGTRLTVL.